Sequencing of this T cell receptor (beta chain) was carried out in a study of T cell responses to AZD1222 COVID-19 vaccine. Libraries were prepared by immunoSEQ multiplex PCR; TCRdb keeps only in-frame clonotypes and omits some of them. The data contain about 140,000 clones, around 92% of them singletons. With V trimmed by 5 bases and J by 6 bases, 11 bases remained unmatched. The germline V gene has CDR1 MDHEN and CDR2 SYDVKM. The CDR3 has 15 residues. The material was peripheral blood, obtained 28 days after the second AZD1222 dose. The chain employs TRBV28 and TRBJ2-3; TRBD2 matches at 7 bases. The origin of this receptor is an adult who received the AZD1222 COVID-19 vaccine. CDR3 nucleotide sequence: TGTGCCAGCAGTCGTCTAGCGGAGAACACGGATACGCAGTATTTT. It encodes CASSRLAENTDTQYF.